Below, 25 T cell receptor beta chains from the same sample are listed, as sequenced in a study of blood T cells in healthy people across ages. Through a sample-barcoded 5' primer and a J-beta primer mix, a second PCR was run for roughly 7 to 11 cycles. TCRdb reprocessed the 5' RACE reads with MiXCR, giving one entry per CDR3 protein. The sample lists 780,000 or so distinct CDR3 sequences, roughly 25% occurring once. Separately, the same data were catalogued under a study of T cells of mothers and their children.

What was sequenced was blood. The source is a boy aged 5 to 17 in good health.

V gene TRBV5-1 combines with J gene TRBJ2-3; 7 bases align to TRBD2. With 4 bases clipped from V and 4 bases from J, the junction kept 3 bases outside the gene matches. CDR3 length: 13 residues. CDR1 and CDR2 from the germline V gene are SGHRS and YFSETQ. CDR3 coding DNA: TGCGCCAGCAGCCGGGACTATCCAGATACGCAGTATTTT. This sequence encodes CASSRDYPDTQYF.

This chain joins TRBV29-1 and TRBJ2-1, with D possibly TRBD1 on 5 matching bases. This CDR3 region has 14 residues. Looked up from germline, CDR1 is SQVTM and CDR2 is ANQGSEA. Trimming left V 8 bases short and J 4 bases short, with 18 bases between. The CDR3 protein is CSFQGVVGYNEQFF. The CDR3 nucleotides are TGCAGCTTTCAGGGTGTTGTTGGTTACAATGAGCAGTTCTTC.

This clonotype was observed a handful of times. This sequence joins TRBV10-3 and TRBJ1-5; 7 nucleotides line up with TRBD1. The V and J ends lost 0 bases and 2 bases, in that order; junction bases with no gene match: 7. In germline, CDR1 is ENHRY, CDR2 SYGVKD. This CDR3 region has 17 residues. CDR3: CAISESNTGVGNQPQHF. The CDR3 DNA is TGTGCCATCAGTGAGTCGAATACAGGGGTGGGCAATCAGCCCCAGCATTTT.

The genes are TRBV29-1 and TRBJ1-2; the match to TRBD1 covers 7 bases. CDR1 is SQVTM and CDR2 is ANQGSEA in the germline V gene. Losses at the gene ends were 5 bases for V and 8 bases for J; bases not matched to a gene: 5. The CDR3 spans 11 residues. This CDR3 reads CSVPNRGGYTF. The CDR3 coding sequence is TGCAGCGTTCCAAACAGGGGCGGCTACACCTTC.

This clonotype was observed a handful of times. V usage is TRBV29-1 and J usage is TRBJ2-4; the D gene could be TRBD1 or TRBD2 (6 bases each). The CDR3 extends over 16 amino acids. V was shortened by 0 bases and J by 2 bases, with 14 bases between the two germline ends. CDR1 and CDR2 (germline): SQVTM, ANQGSEA. The CDR3 here is CSVEDGGGSSKNIQYF. DNA of the CDR3: TGCAGCGTTGAAGATGGAGGGGGAAGCTCCAAAAACATTCAGTACTTC.

This clonotype has more than one count but fewer than ten. The chain recombines TRBV29-1 with TRBJ2-7, with D possibly being TRBD2 (6 bases). The germline gives CDR1 SQVTM, CDR2 ANQGSEA. This CDR3 comprises 15 residues. V dropped 0 bases and J dropped 2 bases, with 14 bases sitting between them. The CDR3, as DNA: TGCAGCGTTGAAGATTTGACGGGAGTGGCCTACGAGCAGTACTTC. It translates to CSVEDLTGVAYEQYF.

The chain couples TRBV20-1 to TRBJ2-5, with D tentatively TRBD1 or TRBD2 (5 bases each). Germline CDR1 reads DFQATT; CDR2 reads SNEGSKA (reference sequence). The length of the CDR3 is 13 residues. V was clipped by 3 bases and J by 3 bases, with 11 bases between them. This CDR3 reads CSASPGSEETQYF. CDR3 coding DNA: TGCAGTGCTAGTCCAGGGAGCGAAGAGACCCAGTACTTC.

This chain connects TRBV5-5 to TRBJ1-5; D unresolved. Trimming removed 1 base at V and 11 bases at J, with 10 bases between. The length of the CDR3 is 12 residues. Looked up from germline, CDR1 is SGHKS and CDR2 is YYEKEE (reference sequence). The CDR3 nucleotides read TGTGCCAGCAGCTTGTACGGGCGGGCCCAGCATTTT. This gives the protein CASSLYGRAQHF.

The chain links TRBV5-1 to TRBJ2-5; D possibly uses TRBD1 or TRBD2 (5 bases each). The assigned J gene may be wrong: the sequence end matches TRBJ2-1 better. The germline V gene has CDR1 SGHRS and CDR2 YFSETQ. This CDR3 is 14 amino acids long. The CDR3 protein is CASSLGDRGGEQFF. CDR3 coding DNA: TGCGCCAGCAGCTTGGGGGACCGTGGTGGGGAGCAGTTCTTC.

The chain uses TRBV12-3 or TRBV12-4 and TRBJ2-1; 11 nucleotides agree with TRBD2. The CDR3 is 15 residues long. V was clipped by 3 bases and J by 2 bases; unmatched bases: 0. CDR3 DNA sequence: TGTGCCAGCAGTTTTAGCGGGAGGGCCTACAATGAGCAGTTCTTC. Amino acids: CASSFSGRAYNEQFF.

The chain has TRBV28 and TRBJ1-1; weak D call: TRBD1 (6 bases). The V end lost 3 bases, the J end lost 13 bases, and 18 bases lay between the germline ends. There are 13 residues in the CDR3. The germline V gene has CDR1 MDHEN and CDR2 SYDVKM. The CDR3 DNA sequence: TGTGCCAGCAGTTTGGGACTCCTCTCAGGGGTTTTCTTT. Translated: CASSLGLLSGVFF.

This chain uses TRBV20-1 with TRBJ2-1; TRBD2 matches at 8 bases. Germline V gives CDR1 DFQATT, CDR2 SNEGSKA (reference sequence). V was pared by 0 bases and J by 4 bases, with 17 bases of the junction left unmatched. There are 19 residues in the CDR3. CDR3 in amino acids: CSARDLARLRAGVYNEQFF. Here the CDR3 DNA reads TGCAGTGCTAGAGATCTCGCCCGCTTGAGAGCGGGAGTTTACAATGAGCAGTTCTTC.

This clonotype was counted between two and nine times. The gene calls are TRBV4-1 and TRBJ1-2; 9 nucleotides match TRBD1. V lost 6 bases and J lost 5; bases outside the gene matches: 10. Germline CDR1 reads MGHRA; CDR2 reads YSYEKL. The CDR3 has 15 residues. The CDR3 DNA follows: TGCGCCAGCAGTCCGCCACCGGGACAGGGATATGGCTACACCTTC. It encodes CASSPPPGQGYGYTF.

This clonotype was seen a few times. The rearrangement uses TRBV20-1 and TRBJ2-5, with D perhaps being TRBD1 or TRBD2 (5 bases each). Deletions cut 4 bases from V and 5 bases from J, with 14 bases between. Germline V lookup: CDR1 DFQATT, CDR2 SNEGSKA (reference sequence). The CDR3 is made up of 13 amino acids. CDR3 sequence reads: CSATYGALETQYF. CDR3 DNA sequence: TGCAGTGCTACCTACGGGGCGCTGGAGACCCAGTACTTC.

The CDR3 nucleotides read TGTGCCAGCAGAGCGGGAATCGATACGCAGTATTTT. Amino acids: CASRAGIDTQYF. The rearrangement uses TRBV12-3 or TRBV12-4 and TRBJ2-3; 7 nucleotides agree with TRBD2. The CDR3 is 12 amino acids. Trimming took 6 bases from V and 6 from J; bases not matched to a gene: 3.

The table lists this clonotype with a few counts. This chain links TRBV5-1 with TRBJ2-6; D uncertain. Trimming took off 0 bases at V and 0 bases at J, with 10 bases between the two ends. Germline values: CDR1 SGHRS, CDR2 YFSETQ. The CDR3 runs 17 residues. The CDR3 nucleotides read TGCGCCAGCAGCTTGGGAGGCGTTACCTCTGGGGCCAACGTCCTGACTTTC. This gives the protein CASSLGGVTSGANVLTF. Together with reference TRBV5-1 and TRBJ2-6, the CDR3 gives the full variable domain: KAGVTQTPRYLIKTRGQQVTLSCSPISGHRSVSWYQQTPGQGLQFLFEYFSETQRNKGNFPGRFSGRQFSNSRSEMNVSTLELGDSALYLCASSLGGVTSGANVLTFGAGSRLTVL.

The sample holds a few counts of this clonotype. This rearrangement joins TRBV29-1 to TRBJ2-4; no clear D. The germline gives CDR1 SQVTM, CDR2 ANQGSEA. Trimming left V 2 bases short and J 0 bases short, with 8 bases between. CDR3 size: 14 residues. In DNA form, the CDR3 reads TGCAGCGTTGAAACACCACTAGCCAAAAACATTCAGTACTTC. It specifies CSVETPLAKNIQYF.

The CDR3 bases are TGTGCCAGTATGATGAGTGACACTGAAGCTTTCTTT. Translating gives CASMMSDTEAFF. The chain employs TRBV6-6 and TRBJ1-1, with D hard to call. V was pared by 9 bases and J by 3 bases, with 11 bases between. Looked up from germline, CDR1 is MNHNY and CDR2 is SVGAGI (reference sequence). The CDR3 consists of 12 residues.

The genes are TRBV27 and TRBJ2-7; 7 bases fit TRBD1. The CDR3 has 16 residues. The ends lost 5 bases at V and 3 bases at J; junction bases unmatched: 13. Looked up from germline, CDR1 is MNHEY and CDR2 is SMNVEV (reference sequence). Here the CDR3 reads CASSPYFGTVFYEQYF. CDR3 in DNA: TGTGCCAGCAGTCCCTACTTCGGGACAGTTTTCTACGAGCAGTACTTC.

The chain combines TRBV7-9 with TRBJ2-5, with D maybe TRBD1 (6 bases). Germline values: CDR1 SEHNR, CDR2 FQNEAQ (reference sequence). Trimming removed 5 bases at V and 5 bases at J, with 15 bases between. The CDR3 runs 14 residues. The CDR3 sequence: CASSLTGYGETQYF. The CDR3 DNA follows: TGTGCCAGCAGCCTTACAGGGTACGGCGAGACCCAGTACTTC.

This clonotype has a handful of counts. The chain joins TRBV18 to TRBJ2-5; D gene uncertain. The CDR3 loop spans 14 amino acids. Germline V gene sequence: CDR1 KGHSH, CDR2 LQKENI. V lost 4 bases, J lost 2 bases, and 11 bases lay in between. The CDR3 DNA reads TGTGCCAGCTCACTTCCGCCCGGACAAGAGACCCAGTACTTC. This gives the protein CASSLPPGQETQYF.

The chain uses TRBV6-6 and TRBJ1-4; TRBD1 matches 7 bases. V shed 7 bases and J 4 bases; nucleotides not matched to a gene: 3. This CDR3 has 13 amino acids. Germline CDR1 is MNHNY and CDR2 is SVGAGI (reference sequence). The CDR3 protein is CASTTGYNEKLFF. The CDR3 DNA follows: TGTGCCAGCACGACAGGGTATAATGAAAAACTGTTTTTT.

The chain carries TRBV29-1 and TRBJ1-1; D perhaps matches TRBD1 (5 bases). Germline loops: CDR1 SQVTM, CDR2 ANQGSEA. Trimming pared 5 bases from V and 1 base from J, leaving 8 bases between. This CDR3 has 12 amino acids. CDR3 coding DNA: TGCAGCGTTTCGACAGAGAACACTGAAGCTTTCTTT. Translated, it gives CSVSTENTEAFF.

This clonotype was recorded a few times. V gene TRBV28 combines with J gene TRBJ2-5; 14 nucleotides line up with TRBD2. The CDR3 has 16 amino acids. The V gene's germline CDR1 is MDHEN and CDR2 SYDVKM. The trim removed 4 bases at V and 3 bases at J, leaving 4 bases unmatched. The chain's CDR3 is CASSSGTSGSKETQYF. The CDR3 DNA reads TGTGCCAGCAGTTCCGGGACTAGCGGGAGCAAAGAGACCCAGTACTTC. The whole variable domain, filled in from reference TRBV28 and TRBJ2-5, reads DVKVTQSSRYLVKRTGEKVFLECVQDMDHENMFWYRQDPGLGLRLIYFSYDVKMKEKGDIPEGYSVSREKKERFSLILESASTNQTSMYLCASSSGTSGSKETQYFGPGTRLLVL.

This clonotype showed up just a few times. This chain uses TRBV7-9 with TRBJ2-1; TRBD2 agrees at 11 bases. This CDR3 has 16 amino acids. V lost 5 bases and J lost 4; bases outside the gene matches: 7. CDR1 SEHNR and CDR2 FQNEAQ come from the germline V gene (reference sequence). This chain's CDR3 is CASSPGLAGLYNEQFF. The CDR3, as DNA: TGTGCCAGCAGCCCTGGACTAGCGGGTCTTTACAATGAGCAGTTCTTC.